The 32 T cell receptor beta chains below were found in one sample sequenced in a study of T cell repertoires in cytomegalovirus infection. Via MiXCR, TCRdb re-called the reads, giving one row per CDR3 protein. The sample lists under 150,000 distinct CDR3 sequences; about 33% were seen once. Their antigens remain unidentified. Material: CD8+ T cells from cultured PBMCs, obtained from culture after CMV antigen stimulation. These TCRs come from a human donor in good health (CMV status not recorded). Some clones in this sample may be carry-over from other donors' samples.

The rearrangement links TRBV11-2 to TRBJ1-2, with 8 bases identical to TRBD1. This CDR3 has 15 amino acids. With 5 bases clipped from V and 4 bases from J, the junction kept 9 bases outside the gene matches. Per germline, CDR1 SGHAT and CDR2 FQNNGV. This CDR3 is CASSPPGQAGYGYTF. CDR3 DNA: TGTGCCAGCAGCCCTCCGGGACAGGCAGGCTATGGCTACACCTTC.

This clonotype was seen only a few times. The V and J genes are TRBV7-2 and TRBJ1-5, with 8 bases that match TRBD1. After removal of 2 bases from V and 6 bases from J, the junction contained 3 bases not matched to a gene. Germline V lookup: CDR1 SGHTA, CDR2 FQGNSA. The CDR3 consists of 14 residues. CDR3 nucleotides: TGTGCCAGCAGCTTACAGGGGGCAGGTCAGCCCCAGCATTTT. Amino acid sequence: CASSLQGAGQPQHF.

The genes are TRBV10-3 and TRBJ2-7; 9 bases fit TRBD1. The V gene's germline CDR1 is ENHRY and CDR2 SYGVKD. The CDR3 is 14 amino acids. Trimming removed 4 bases from V and 9 bases from J; junction bases left unmatched: 10. CDR3: CAISGGTGPERQYF. The CDR3 DNA sequence: TGTGCCATCAGTGGCGGGACAGGGCCGGAACGGCAGTACTTC.

The J gene is TRBJ1-1, the V gene TRBV12-3 or TRBV12-4; D is uncertain. V dropped 7 bases and J dropped 4 bases, with 16 bases sitting between them. The CDR3 has 14 amino acids. CDR3: CASTPPRSVTEAFF. The DNA of the CDR3 is TGTGCCAGCACCCCCCCCCGGAGCGTCACTGAAGCTTTCTTT.

This clonotype was found once. J is TRBJ2-7 and V is TRBV6-2 or TRBV6-3; 7 bases agree with TRBD1. The V and J ends lost 7 bases and 3 bases, in that order; junction bases with no gene match: 6. The germline gives CDR1 MNHEY, CDR2 SVGEGT. The CDR3 is made up of 13 amino acids. The CDR3 sequence is CASTRRQGYEQYF. The CDR3 DNA is TGTGCCAGCACCAGACGACAGGGCTACGAGCAGTACTTC.

In this sample, this clonotype turned up many times. The rearrangement uses TRBV6-5 and TRBJ2-7; no clear D gene. The CDR3 is 11 amino acids. The V gene lost 2 bases and the J gene lost 5 bases, with 4 bases spanning the gap. Germline V gene data show CDR1 as MNHEY and CDR2 as SVGAGI. The CDR3 spells CASSYGHEQYF. CDR3 DNA: TGTGCCAGCAGTTACGGCCACGAGCAGTACTTC.

This CDR3 is CASSHTGKPNYGYTF. The CDR3 coding sequence is TGTGCCAGCAGCCACACGGGGAAACCTAACTATGGCTACACCTTC. The chain carries TRBV7-9 and TRBJ1-2, with D uncertain. Germline V gene sequence: CDR1 SEHNR, CDR2 FQNEAQ (reference sequence). The CDR3 is 15 amino acids. V lost 5 bases and J lost 0, with 13 bases in between. The full variable domain, with the rest looked up from reference TRBV7-9 and TRBJ1-2, is DTGVSQNPRHKITKRGQNVTFRCDPISEHNRLYWYRQTLGQGPEFLTYFQNEAQLEKSRLLSDRFSAERPKGSFSTLEIQRTEQGDSAMYLCASSHTGKPNYGYTFGSGTRLTVV.

V gene TRBV27 combines with J gene TRBJ2-7; D perhaps matches TRBD1 (6 bases). The V and J ends lost 5 bases and 3 bases respectively, with 11 bases between them. Germline V gives CDR1 MNHEY, CDR2 SMNVEV (reference sequence). This CDR3 has 13 residues. DNA for the CDR3: TGTGCCAGCAGTACCGACAGGTACTACGAGCAGTACTTC. It is translated as CASSTDRYYEQYF.

The rearrangement joins TRBV6-1 to TRBJ1-1; no clear D. CDR3 length: 12 amino acids. V was cut by 4 bases and J by 5 bases, with 8 bases left in between. Germline V gives CDR1 MNHNS, CDR2 SASEGT. CDR3 amino acids: CASSASWTEAFF. The CDR3 DNA reads TGTGCCAGCAGTGCCAGTTGGACTGAAGCTTTCTTT.

In its sample, this clonotype was seen many times. CDR3 bases: TGTGCCAGCAGTTACGAGTGGTTGGGGGAGCTGTTTTTT. This codes for CASSYEWLGELFF. The rearrangement uses TRBV6-5 and TRBJ2-2; D uncertain. This CDR3 has 13 residues. The V end was cut by 2 bases, the J end by 8 bases, with 9 bases between. CDR1 is MNHEY, CDR2 SVGAGI, per germline.

There are a few counts of this clonotype. This chain links TRBV7-2 with TRBJ1-2; D is possibly TRBD1 (5 bases). The V end lost 1 base, the J end lost 8 bases, and 11 bases lay between the germline ends. The V gene's germline CDR1 is SGHTA and CDR2 FQGNSA. This CDR3 is built from 13 residues. The CDR3 region is CASSLGRVGGYTF. In DNA form, the CDR3 reads TGTGCCAGCAGCTTAGGCAGGGTGGGGGGCTACACCTTC.

This clonotype was observed a few times. The chain links TRBV5-6 to TRBJ1-1; 7 bases match TRBD1. J lost 7 bases, V lost 4 bases, and 10 bases had no gene match. The CDR3 sequence is 14 residues long. Germline V gene sequence: CDR1 SGHDT, CDR2 YYEEEE. CDR3 loop: CASSAGQEGGEAFF. In DNA, the CDR3 is TGTGCCAGCAGCGCAGGACAGGAGGGGGGTGAAGCTTTCTTT.

This rearrangement joins TRBV4-2 to TRBJ1-5; 7 bases map to TRBD1. Trimming at V came to 4 bases and at J to 5 bases, leaving 5 bases not matched to a gene. Germline CDR1 reads LGHNA; CDR2 reads YNFKEQ. CDR3 length equals 14 residues. This chain's CDR3 is CASSPGGGDQPQHF. CDR3 sequence (DNA): TGTGCCAGCAGCCCAGGGGGGGGAGATCAGCCCCAGCATTTT.

The chain carries TRBV5-5 and TRBJ1-1; no clear D gene. Trimming took 0 bases from V and 7 from J, leaving 13 bases between them. There are 14 residues in the CDR3. In germline, CDR1 is SGHKS, CDR2 YYEKEE (reference sequence). In DNA, the CDR3 is TGTGCCAGCAGCTTGGGGAGGGCCCCGAGTGAAGCTTTCTTT. This encodes CASSLGRAPSEAFF.

This chain connects TRBV3-1 to TRBJ2-2, with 13 bases fitting TRBD2. In germline, CDR1 is LGHDT, CDR2 YNNKEL (reference sequence). Trimming cost V 1 base and J 4 bases; bases outside gene matches: 6. The CDR3 loop spans 18 amino acids. CDR3 residues: CASSQATSGGTITGELFF. The CDR3 DNA follows: TGTGCCAGCAGCCAAGCGACTAGCGGGGGGACAATCACCGGGGAGCTGTTTTTT.

This chain connects TRBV2 to TRBJ2-7; TRBD1 aligns across 9 bases. J lost 3 bases, V lost 5 bases, and 2 bases had no gene match. Germline V gives CDR1 SNHLY, CDR2 FYNNEI. The CDR3 loop spans 13 amino acids. CDR3 amino acids: CASSRTGDYEQYF. In nucleotides, the CDR3 is TGTGCCAGCAGTCGGACAGGGGACTACGAGCAGTACTTC.

The chain links TRBV5-1 to TRBJ1-6; D uncertain. Germline V gives CDR1 SGHRS, CDR2 YFSETQ. Trimming took off 0 bases at V and 10 bases at J, with 11 bases between the two ends. The CDR3 runs 14 residues. This CDR3 is CASSLAGGYSPLHF. The CDR3 DNA reads TGCGCCAGCAGCTTGGCTGGAGGGTACTCACCCCTCCACTTT.

In this sample, this clonotype turned up once. The V call is TRBV14, the J call TRBJ2-5, with 7 bases fitting TRBD1. V dropped 1 base and J dropped 5; count of bases not matched to a gene: 4. The CDR3 has 14 amino acids. The germline gives CDR1 SGHDN, CDR2 FVKESK. The CDR3 loop reads CASSQGTGWETQYF. DNA for the CDR3: TGTGCCAGCAGCCAAGGGACAGGCTGGGAGACCCAGTACTTC.

This clonotype has ten or more counts. The gene calls are TRBV7-8 and TRBJ1-3; no clear D gene. The CDR3 runs to 16 residues. The V and J ends lost 2 bases and 3 bases respectively, with 14 bases between them. The germline V gene encodes CDR1 SGHVS and CDR2 FQNEAQ. The CDR3 DNA follows: TGTGCCAGCAGCTTAAGAAGGATTTCTCTTGGAAACACCATATATTTT. As protein: CASSLRRISLGNTIYF. The full variable domain, completed using reference TRBV7-8 and TRBJ1-3, is GAGVSQSPRYKVAKRGQDVALRCDPISGHVSLFWYQQALGQGPEFLTYFQNEAQLDKSGLPSDRFFAERPEGSVSTLKIQRTQQEDSAVYLCASSLRRISLGNTIYFGEGSWLTVV.

This chain uses TRBV6-2 or TRBV6-3 with TRBJ2-7; no clear D. Deletions cut 5 bases from V and 7 bases from J, with 21 bases between. Looked up from germline, CDR1 is MNHEY and CDR2 is SVGEGT. The CDR3 has 15 amino acids. The CDR3 DNA reads TGTGCCAGCAGTGAGATCCAGGCGCGTTTTTGGGAGCAGTACTTC. Its translation is CASSEIQARFWEQYF.

This clonotype was counted only a few times. The chain links TRBV12-3 or TRBV12-4 to TRBJ1-2; D might be TRBD1 (5 bases). This CDR3 spans 14 amino acids. The V end lost 3 bases, the J end lost 6 bases, and 14 bases lay between the germline ends. The CDR3 is CASSFLGQIDGYTF. The CDR3 DNA reads as TGTGCCAGCAGTTTTTTGGGGCAGATAGATGGCTACACCTTC.

This clonotype was counted ten times or more. This chain uses TRBV12-3 or TRBV12-4 with TRBJ1-4, with D possibly TRBD1 on 5 matching bases. The CDR3 loop spans 14 amino acids. V lost 6 bases and J 0 bases, leaving 8 bases between the germline ends. Written as DNA, the CDR3 is TGTGCCAGCAGGATGGGGGCAACTAATGAAAAACTGTTTTTT. It encodes CASRMGATNEKLFF.

This clonotype was seen many times. The J gene is TRBJ2-4, the V gene TRBV4-1; D perhaps matches TRBD2 (6 bases). In germline, CDR1 is MGHRA, CDR2 YSYEKL. V shed 3 bases and J shed 6 bases, with 15 bases lying between them. This CDR3 has 15 amino acids. CDR3 nucleotide sequence: TGCGCCAGCAGCCATGAGAGGGACTTTCGAAACATTCAGTACTTC. Protein product: CASSHERDFRNIQYF.

This chain links TRBV4-3 with TRBJ2-5; D may be TRBD1 or TRBD2 (6 bases each). V was shortened by 3 bases and J by 6 bases, with 14 bases between the two germline ends. The CDR3 covers 14 residues. Germline V gives CDR1 LGHNA, CDR2 YSLEER. CDR3 region: CASSHEGGWQTQYF. The DNA for the CDR3 is TGCGCCAGCAGCCATGAGGGGGGATGGCAGACCCAGTACTTC.

CDR3 in DNA: TGTGCCACCAGCATCTTCGGGGGGGCTGGAAACACCATATATTTT. Translated: CATSIFGGAGNTIYF. The chain links TRBV15 to TRBJ1-3, with a tentative D call TRBD1 (5 bases). Per the germline V gene, CDR1 is LNHNV and CDR2 is YYDKDF (reference sequence). This CDR3 is built from 15 residues. V gave up 4 bases and J gave up 2 bases, with 12 bases separating them.

V is TRBV4-1 and J is TRBJ1-2; maybe TRBD1 (6 bases). Trimming pared 4 bases from V and 4 bases from J, leaving 16 bases between. The CDR3 spans 15 residues. Germline V CDR1 and CDR2: MGHRA, YSYEKL. The CDR3 region has the DNA TGCGCCAGCAGCCCAGAGGGGGTCGGAGCCTATGGCTACACCTTC. This gives the protein CASSPEGVGAYGYTF.

This clonotype was seen a single time. This chain joins TRBV7-9 and TRBJ1-2; possible D gene TRBD1, 6 bases. V lost 5 bases and J 6 bases, leaving 10 bases between the germline ends. Looked up from germline, CDR1 is SEHNR and CDR2 is FQNEAQ (reference sequence). CDR3 size: 12 residues. CDR3 in amino acids: CASSAGVDGYTF. CDR3 sequence (DNA): TGTGCCAGCAGCGCAGGGGTCGATGGCTACACCTTC.

In this sample, this clonotype turned up a few times. This chain uses TRBV12-3 or TRBV12-4 with TRBJ1-6, with D perhaps matching TRBD1 (6 bases). Trimming took 3 bases from V and 3 from J, leaving 9 bases between them. The CDR3 has 15 residues. CDR3 coding DNA: TGTGCCAGCAGTTTCGGACAGCTCTATAATTCACCCCTCCACTTT. It encodes CASSFGQLYNSPLHF.

The chain employs TRBV7-6 and TRBJ2-3; 12 nucleotides match TRBD2. Germline CDR1 reads SGHVS; CDR2 reads FNYEAQ. This CDR3 has 16 residues. V was clipped by 1 base and J by 7 bases; unmatched bases: 6. The CDR3 loop is CASSLVLAGGPHTQYF. DNA for the CDR3: TGTGCCAGCAGCTTAGTCCTAGCGGGGGGGCCCCATACGCAGTATTTT.

The rearrangement joins TRBV25-1 to TRBJ1-1; D remains ambiguous. Germline V lookup: CDR1 MGHDK, CDR2 SYGVNS. V was pared by 0 bases and J by 8 bases, with 10 bases between. The CDR3 extends over 13 amino acids. The CDR3 DNA reads TGTGCCAGCAGTGAATATCGGAGTTCAGAAGCTTTCTTT. This sequence encodes CASSEYRSSEAFF. Variable domain in full (rest from reference TRBV25-1 and TRBJ1-1): EADIYQTPRYLVIGTGKKITLECSQTMGHDKMYWYQQDPGMELHLIHYSYGVNSTEKGDLSSESTVSRIRTEHFPLTLESARPSHTSQYLCASSEYRSSEAFFGQGTRLTVV.

This rearrangement joins TRBV28 to TRBJ1-1; D not resolved. Germline CDR1 reads MDHEN; CDR2 reads SYDVKM. The ends were cut back, 3 bases at V and 4 bases at J, with 9 bases in the middle. The CDR3 is made up of 13 amino acids. CDR3 DNA: TGTGCCAGCAGTTTTGCCGAGGGCACTGAAGCTTTCTTT. Its protein is CASSFAEGTEAFF.

The chain has TRBV9 and TRBJ2-3; no reliable D call. The germline V gene has CDR1 SGDLS and CDR2 YYNGEE. The CDR3 has 12 amino acids. The ends were cut back, 3 bases at V and 2 bases at J, with 4 bases in the middle. In DNA form, the CDR3 reads TGTGCCAGCAGCGCCAACACAGATACGCAGTATTTT. Translation: CASSANTDTQYF.